Below, 32 T cell receptor beta chains from the same sample are listed, as sequenced in a study of T cells in localized non-small cell lung cancer. Some clones are missing from TCRdb's copy, which holds only in-frame ones; the method was immunoSEQ multiplex PCR. The sample consists of 15,000 to 25,000 clones, around 90% of them appearing once. The material was peripheral blood, obtained before any cancer treatment. Receptors originate from a male donor at least 60 years old with stage I squamous cell lung carcinoma.

J is TRBJ2-6 and V is TRBV2, with 7 bases aligning to TRBD1. The CDR3 has 16 residues. The V and J ends lost 3 bases and 3 bases, in that order; junction bases with no gene match: 5. CDR1 is SNHLY and CDR2 is FYNNEI in the germline V gene. This CDR3 reads CASSELSGGGANVLTF. Here the CDR3 DNA reads TGTGCCAGCAGTGAGTTGTCAGGGGGTGGGGCCAACGTCCTGACTTTC.

V and J are TRBV4-2 and TRBJ1-1; 9 positions agree with TRBD1. From germline, CDR1 is LGHNA and CDR2 YNFKEQ. This CDR3 comprises 15 residues. Trimming removed 4 bases from V and 1 base from J; junction bases left unmatched: 4. This CDR3 is CASSLGTGTNTEAFF. The CDR3 DNA reads as TGTGCCAGCAGCCTTGGGACAGGGACGAACACTGAAGCTTTCTTT.

V usage is TRBV15 and J usage is TRBJ2-3; 10 nucleotides match TRBD1. Losses at the gene ends were 5 bases for V and 2 bases for J; bases not matched to a gene: 4. Germline V lookup: CDR1 LNHNV, CDR2 YYDKDF (reference sequence). CDR3 length: 15 residues. The CDR3 loop reads CATSLGTGVTDTQYF. The CDR3 nucleotides are TGTGCCACCAGCTTAGGGACAGGGGTCACAGATACGCAGTATTTT.

This sequence joins TRBV6-5 and TRBJ1-3; no clear D. V gave up 0 bases and J gave up 2 bases, with 5 bases separating them. CDR3 size: 14 residues. Germline assignment: CDR1 MNHEY and CDR2 SVGAGI. The CDR3, as DNA: TGTGCCAGCAGTTACTCAGCGGCTGGAAACACCATATATTTT. Encoded protein: CASSYSAAGNTIYF.

This clone was detected only a few times. The chain recombines TRBV11-2 with TRBJ1-1; weak D call: TRBD1 (6 bases). Trimming cost V 4 bases and J 8 bases, with 14 bases left between them. The CDR3 length is 13 residues. Germline V gene sequence: CDR1 SGHAT, CDR2 FQNNGV. This CDR3 reads CASSSQGGLEAFF. The DNA for the CDR3 is TGTGCCAGCAGCTCACAGGGAGGGCTCGAAGCTTTCTTT.

V gene TRBV7-9 combines with J gene TRBJ1-1, with 10 bases matching TRBD1. V was pared by 6 bases and J by 5 bases, with 9 bases of the junction left unmatched. Germline CDR1 SEHNR, CDR2 FQNEAQ (reference sequence). This CDR3 comprises 15 residues. Here the CDR3 DNA reads TGTGCCAGCAGTTCCGGGACAGGGGAGTCTACTGAAGCTTTCTTT. Amino acids: CASSSGTGESTEAFF.

The chain carries TRBV9 and TRBJ2-1; 8 bases agree with TRBD2. The germline V gene encodes CDR1 SGDLS and CDR2 YYNGEE. After removal of 1 base from V and 0 bases from J, the junction contained 3 bases not matched to a gene. CDR3 length: 16 residues. CDR3 loop: CASSVMGTSSYNEQFF. For the CDR3, the DNA is TGTGCCAGCAGCGTAATGGGGACTAGCTCCTACAATGAGCAGTTCTTC.

The J gene is TRBJ2-7, the V gene TRBV27; 9 nucleotides match TRBD1. V trimming: 3 bases; J trimming: 4 bases; junction bases outside the gene matches: 19. The CDR3 runs to 19 residues. CDR1 and CDR2 from the germline V gene are MNHEY and SMNVEV (reference sequence). CDR3 sequence (DNA): TGTGCCAGCAGTTTTTCCCCCCCTGGGTTTAGGGACAGGGATTACGAGCAGTACTTC. It is translated as CASSFSPPGFRDRDYEQYF.

This sequence joins TRBV27 and TRBJ1-5; 7 bases agree with TRBD1. The CDR3 loop spans 15 amino acids. The ends lost 6 bases at V and 5 bases at J; junction bases unmatched: 10. Per germline, CDR1 MNHEY and CDR2 SMNVEV (reference sequence). CDR3 protein: CASSRTGTADQPQHF. CDR3 DNA sequence: TGTGCCAGCAGCCGAACCGGGACAGCAGATCAGCCCCAGCATTTT.

V gene TRBV7-2 combines with J gene TRBJ2-3; 8 bases fit TRBD2. J lost 1 base, V lost 5 bases, and 11 bases had no gene match. This CDR3 spans 17 amino acids. Germline CDR1 and CDR2: SGHTA and FQGNSA. CDR3 region: CASSLHPGTSGTDTQYF. For the CDR3, the DNA is TGTGCCAGCAGCCTACACCCCGGGACTAGTGGCACAGATACGCAGTATTTT.

The V call is TRBV18, the J call TRBJ1-3, with a weak D call TRBD1 (5 bases). The germline V gene has CDR1 KGHSH and CDR2 LQKENI. The CDR3 sequence is 13 residues long. Trimming stripped 4 bases from V and 8 bases from J, with 12 bases between. For the CDR3, the DNA is TGTGCCAGCTCACGAGGGGAAAGGGACACCATATATTTT. As protein: CASSRGERDTIYF.

This chain connects TRBV11-2 to TRBJ2-7, with 7 bases that match TRBD1. This CDR3 is 12 amino acids long. The V gene's germline CDR1 is SGHAT and CDR2 FQNNGV. V shed 4 bases, J shed 6 bases, and the junction held 3 bases outside the gene matches. The CDR3 DNA follows: TGTGCCAGCAGCTCGGGACAGAGCGAGCAGTACTTC. Its translation is CASSSGQSEQYF.

V is TRBV27 and J is TRBJ2-2; maybe TRBD1 (5 bases). The V and J ends lost 5 bases and 8 bases respectively, with 12 bases between them. The CDR3 runs to 13 residues. The V gene's germline CDR1 is MNHEY and CDR2 SMNVEV (reference sequence). CDR3 nucleotides: TGTGCCAGCAGTGGACACGGTGGAGGGGAGCTGTTTTTT. It encodes CASSGHGGGELFF.

The chain employs TRBV11-2 and TRBJ2-3, with D uncertain. The CDR3 spans 12 residues. Trimming took 5 bases from V and 7 from J, leaving 10 bases between them. CDR1 is SGHAT and CDR2 is FQNNGV in the germline V gene. The DNA of the CDR3 is TGTGCCAGCAGCGCAACGGCATATACGCAGTATTTT. Encoded protein: CASSATAYTQYF.

The chain has TRBV5-6 and TRBJ2-5; D remains unclear. CDR1 and CDR2 from the germline V gene are SGHDT and YYEEEE. The V gene lost 4 bases and the J gene lost 5 bases, with 6 bases spanning the gap. The CDR3 has 11 amino acids. The CDR3 bases are TGTGCCAGCAGCCAAGGGGAGACCCAGTACTTC. Encoded protein: CASSQGETQYF.

The V and J genes are TRBV7-9 and TRBJ2-5; D remains ambiguous. Germline V lookup: CDR1 SEHNR, CDR2 FQNEAQ (reference sequence). The CDR3 has 12 residues. The germline V and J ends were trimmed by 5 bases and 5 bases, with 9 bases remaining between them. Written as DNA, the CDR3 is TGTGCCAGCAGCACCGCTGAGGAGACCCAGTACTTC. It codes for CASSTAEETQYF.

The rearrangement links TRBV7-2 to TRBJ2-7, with 7 bases matching TRBD1. The CDR3 has 13 residues. Germline assignment: CDR1 SGHTA and CDR2 FQGNSA. The ends lost 8 bases at V and 3 bases at J; junction bases unmatched: 7. The CDR3 DNA reads TGTGCCAGCGGCACCAGACAGGGCTACGAGCAGTACTTC. This gives the protein CASGTRQGYEQYF. Combining the CDR3 with reference TRBV7-2 and TRBJ2-7 gives the whole variable domain GAGVSQSPSNKVTEKGKDVELRCDPISGHTALYWYRQSLGQGLEFLIYFQGNSAPDKSGLPSDRFSAERTGGSVSTLTIQRTQQEDSAVYLCASGTRQGYEQYFGPGTRLTVT.

The chain combines TRBV5-6 with TRBJ2-7; no definite D call. Trimming stripped 3 bases from V and 3 bases from J, with 4 bases between. CDR1 and CDR2 from the germline V gene are SGHDT and YYEEEE. The CDR3 runs to 11 residues. CDR3 sequence reads: CASSSYYEQYF. CDR3 in DNA: TGTGCCAGCAGCTCATACTACGAGCAGTACTTC.

This clone was detected once. The chain is built from TRBV6-5 and TRBJ1-2; possibly TRBD1 for D (5 bases). The CDR3 covers 14 residues. The V and J ends lost 6 bases and 3 bases respectively, with 14 bases between them. Germline assignment: CDR1 MNHEY and CDR2 SVGAGI. CDR3 loop: CASSKGQDHYGYTF. The CDR3 coding sequence is TGTGCCAGCAGCAAAGGACAAGACCACTATGGCTACACCTTC.

The rearrangement joins TRBV7-2 to TRBJ2-1; 7 nucleotides align to TRBD2. The CDR3 contains 15 residues. V was clipped by 8 bases and J by 6 bases; unmatched bases: 13. Germline V gives CDR1 SGHTA, CDR2 FQGNSA. In DNA, the CDR3 is TGTGCCAGCCGCGGGGCGGGAGTCGAATTCAATGAGCAGTTCTTC. Translated, it gives CASRGAGVEFNEQFF.

J is TRBJ1-1 and V is TRBV18; D is ambiguous. Germline-derived CDR1 and CDR2 are KGHSH and LQKENI. The germline V and J ends were trimmed by 2 bases and 5 bases, with 12 bases remaining between them. CDR3 length equals 14 residues. CDR3: CASSPIRERTEAFF. The CDR3 DNA reads TGTGCCAGCTCACCAATCCGGGAACGGACTGAAGCTTTCTTT.

V is TRBV28 and J is TRBJ1-2; D call uncertain. This CDR3 contains 13 residues. Germline V CDR1 and CDR2: MDHEN, SYDVKM. Trimming shortened V by 5 bases and J by 2 bases, and 9 bases separated the two germline ends. CDR3 protein: CASSPYLNYGYTF. The CDR3 nucleotides are TGTGCCAGCAGTCCCTACCTAAACTATGGCTACACCTTC.

This clone was seen just once. The chain carries TRBV6-5 and TRBJ1-5, with a tentative D call TRBD1 (6 bases). Trimming took off 5 bases at V and 0 bases at J, with 11 bases between the two ends. The germline V gene has CDR1 MNHEY and CDR2 SVGAGI. This CDR3 is 15 amino acids long. CDR3 sequence (DNA): TGTGCCAGCAGTCAGACAGGTGATAGCAATCAGCCCCAGCATTTT. Amino acid sequence: CASSQTGDSNQPQHF.

The chain joins TRBV11-2 to TRBJ1-1; tentatively, D is TRBD1 (6 bases). Germline-derived CDR1 and CDR2 are SGHAT and FQNNGV. V shed 2 bases and J shed 1 base, with 23 bases lying between them. This CDR3 is built from 19 residues. CDR3 sequence reads: CASSLRTGRSTDQNTEAFF. The CDR3 region has the DNA TGTGCCAGCAGCTTACGAACAGGGAGGAGCACCGACCAGAACACTGAAGCTTTCTTT.

The chain uses TRBV14 and TRBJ2-1; D unclear. The CDR3 is 11 amino acids. Germline V gene lookup returns CDR1 SGHDN and CDR2 FVKESK. The V end was cut by 5 bases, the J end by 7 bases, with 6 bases between. The CDR3: CASSSANEQFF. The DNA of the CDR3 is TGTGCCAGCAGCTCCGCGAATGAGCAGTTCTTC.

The rearrangement joins TRBV5-6 to TRBJ1-2; D might be TRBD1 (6 bases). Germline lookup yields CDR1 SGHDT and CDR2 YYEEEE. V shed 1 base and J shed 6 bases, with 19 bases lying between them. There are 16 residues in the CDR3. The CDR3 loop reads CASSLPGTSAVHGYTF. In DNA form, the CDR3 reads TGTGCCAGCAGCTTGCCCGGGACAAGTGCTGTCCATGGCTACACCTTC. Variable domain in full (rest from reference TRBV5-6 and TRBJ1-2): DAGVTQSPTHLIKTRGQQVTLRCSPKSGHDTVSWYQQALGQGPQFIFQYYEEEERQRGNFPDRFSGHQFPNYSSELNVNALLLGDSALYLCASSLPGTSAVHGYTFGSGTRLTVV.

This sequence joins TRBV19 and TRBJ1-5, with D perhaps TRBD1 (5 bases). V dropped 4 bases and J dropped 0 bases, with 10 bases sitting between them. The V gene's germline CDR1 is LNHDA and CDR2 SQIVND (reference sequence). The CDR3 is 15 residues long. CDR3: CASSKGKFSNQPQHF. The CDR3 nucleotides are TGTGCCAGTAGTAAGGGGAAATTTAGCAATCAGCCCCAGCATTTT.

This chain joins TRBV9 and TRBJ2-2; TRBD1 matches at 7 bases. CDR3 length equals 18 residues. With 2 bases clipped from V and 4 bases from J, the junction kept 14 bases outside the gene matches. Germline CDR1 is SGDLS and CDR2 is YYNGEE. CDR3: CASSVPTTTGYPTGELFF. The CDR3 nucleotides are TGTGCCAGCAGCGTCCCAACGACGACAGGGTACCCCACCGGGGAGCTGTTTTTT. Combining the CDR3 with reference TRBV9 and TRBJ2-2 gives the whole variable domain DSGVTQTPKHLITATGQRVTLRCSPRSGDLSVYWYQQSLDQGLQFLIQYYNGEERAKGNILERFSAQQFPDLHSELNLSSLELGDSALYFCASSVPTTTGYPTGELFFGEGSRLTVL.

The chain couples TRBV10-1 to TRBJ1-6; the D gene is possibly TRBD1 (6 bases). This CDR3 is 16 amino acids long. V lost 7 bases and J lost 0, with 13 bases in between. The germline V gene has CDR1 WNHNN and CDR2 SYGVQD (reference sequence). This chain's CDR3 is CASKGQFLSYNSPLHF. CDR3 bases: TGCGCCAGCAAAGGACAGTTTCTCTCCTATAATTCACCCCTCCACTTT.

This chain joins TRBV30 and TRBJ2-7, with TRBD1 as a possible D gene (6 bases). Germline assignment: CDR1 GTSNPN and CDR2 SVGIG (reference sequence). CDR3 length equals 15 residues. V lost 5 bases and J 2 bases, leaving 19 bases between the germline ends. The CDR3: CAWDFKPGHTYEQYF. CDR3 DNA sequence: TGTGCCTGGGACTTCAAACCGGGACACACCTACGAGCAGTACTTC.

This sequence joins TRBV10-3 and TRBJ2-1; 10 bases fit TRBD2. From germline, CDR1 is ENHRY and CDR2 SYGVKD. CDR3 length: 15 amino acids. Losses at the gene ends were 4 bases for V and 7 bases for J; bases not matched to a gene: 7. The CDR3 coding sequence is TGTGCCATCAGTGTGGGACTAGCGTCTGGTAATGAGCAGTTCTTC. It translates to CAISVGLASGNEQFF.

V is TRBV28 and J is TRBJ1-1; D not resolved. This CDR3 has 15 residues. Trimming removed 2 bases from V and 6 bases from J, with 16 bases in between. Germline assignment: CDR1 MDHEN and CDR2 SYDVKM. The CDR3 here is CASSLGSAHDAEAFF. CDR3 sequence (DNA): TGTGCCAGCAGTTTAGGGTCCGCCCATGACGCTGAAGCTTTCTTT.